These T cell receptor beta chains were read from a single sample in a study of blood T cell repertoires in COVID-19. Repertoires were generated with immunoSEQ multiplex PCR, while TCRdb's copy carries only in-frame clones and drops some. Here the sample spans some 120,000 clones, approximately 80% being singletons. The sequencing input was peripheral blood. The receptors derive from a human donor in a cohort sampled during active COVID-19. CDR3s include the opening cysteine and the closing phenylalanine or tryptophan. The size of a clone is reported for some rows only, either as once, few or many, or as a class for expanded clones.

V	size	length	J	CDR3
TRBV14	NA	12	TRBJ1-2	CASSQARYRTHF
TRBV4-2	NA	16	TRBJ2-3	CASSQDATGGTDTQYF
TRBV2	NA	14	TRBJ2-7	CASKGLDRFYEQYF
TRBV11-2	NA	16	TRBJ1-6	CASSFREVRRNSPLHF
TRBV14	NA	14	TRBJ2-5	CASSQQGTQETQYF
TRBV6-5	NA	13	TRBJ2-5	CASRGQYQETQYF
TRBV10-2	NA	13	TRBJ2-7	CASSQGRADEQYF
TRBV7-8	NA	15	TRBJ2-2	CASSLQGALPGELFF
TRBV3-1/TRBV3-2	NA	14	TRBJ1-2	CASSPRQPAYGYTF
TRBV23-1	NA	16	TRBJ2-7	CASSQARTVAEEEQYF
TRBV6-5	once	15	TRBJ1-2	CASSYRWGANYGYTF
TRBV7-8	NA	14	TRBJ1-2	CASSLVSSGGGYTF
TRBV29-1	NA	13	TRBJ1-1	CSVEGQMNTEAFF
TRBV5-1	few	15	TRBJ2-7	CASSLAQGSLYEQYF
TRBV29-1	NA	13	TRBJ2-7	CSASTGGAYEQYF
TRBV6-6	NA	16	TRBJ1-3	CASSYRQELSGNTIYF
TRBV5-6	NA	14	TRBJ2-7	CASSLTSSSYEQYF
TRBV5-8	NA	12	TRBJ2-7	CASSLAEDEQYF
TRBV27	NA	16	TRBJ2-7	CASSDDQLANYYEQYF
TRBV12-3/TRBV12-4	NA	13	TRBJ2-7	CASRQANYYEQYF
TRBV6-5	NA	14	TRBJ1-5	CATEGGVSNQPQHF
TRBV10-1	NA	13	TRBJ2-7	CASSSTGSYEQYF
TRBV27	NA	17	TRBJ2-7	CASSPSTTVGQTYEQYF
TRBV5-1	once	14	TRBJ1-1	CASSLTGSNTEAFF
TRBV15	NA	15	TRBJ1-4	CATSFSGGVNEKLFF
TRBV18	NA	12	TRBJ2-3	CASFPGGDTQYF
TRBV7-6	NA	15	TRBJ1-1	CASSLGQGGNTEAFF
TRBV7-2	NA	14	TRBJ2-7	CASSLAGSSYEQYF
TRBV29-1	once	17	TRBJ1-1	CSVEEEVDPDRLGIAFF
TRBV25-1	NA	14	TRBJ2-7	CASSEYRRGHEQYF
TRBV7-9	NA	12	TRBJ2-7	CASSLGQVAGDF
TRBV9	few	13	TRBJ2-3	CASSASSGNTQYF
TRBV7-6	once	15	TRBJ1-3	CASSTDRNSGNTIYF
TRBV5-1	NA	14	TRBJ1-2	CASSLAGQEYGYTF
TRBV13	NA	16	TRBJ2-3	CASSSRRERFTDTQYF
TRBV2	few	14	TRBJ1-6	CASSIRDRDTPLHF
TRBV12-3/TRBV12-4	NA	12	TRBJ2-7	CASRSTGTEQYF
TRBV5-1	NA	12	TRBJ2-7	CASSLEWSEQYF